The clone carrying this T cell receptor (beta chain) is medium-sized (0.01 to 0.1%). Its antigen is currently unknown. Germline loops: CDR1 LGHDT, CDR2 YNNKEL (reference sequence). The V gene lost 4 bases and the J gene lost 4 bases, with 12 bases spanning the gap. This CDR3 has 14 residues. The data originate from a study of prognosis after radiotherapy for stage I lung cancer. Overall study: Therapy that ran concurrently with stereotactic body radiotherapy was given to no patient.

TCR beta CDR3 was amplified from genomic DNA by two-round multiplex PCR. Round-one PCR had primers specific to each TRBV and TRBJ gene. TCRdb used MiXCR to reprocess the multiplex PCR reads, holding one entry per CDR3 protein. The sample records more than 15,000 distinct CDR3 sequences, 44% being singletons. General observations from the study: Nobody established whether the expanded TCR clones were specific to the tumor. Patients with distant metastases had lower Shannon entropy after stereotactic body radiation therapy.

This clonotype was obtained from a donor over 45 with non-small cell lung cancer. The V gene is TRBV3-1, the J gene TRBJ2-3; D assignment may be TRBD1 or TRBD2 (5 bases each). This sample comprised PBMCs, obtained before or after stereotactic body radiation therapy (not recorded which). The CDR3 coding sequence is TGTGCCAGCAGCCTCCGGGGCTACCCAGATACGCAGTATTTT. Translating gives CASSLRGYPDTQYF.